This T cell receptor (beta chain) was sequenced for a study of control samples from healthy donors and cancer patients. Per the germline V gene, CDR1 is MNHEY and CDR2 is SVGAGI. Trimming removed 3 bases from V and 1 base from J, with 6 bases in between. The CDR3 contains 13 residues. Only in-frame clones appear in the TCRdb table, and some are missing; sequencing was by immunoSEQ multiplex PCR. The data show tens of thousands of clones, 92% seen once. The J gene is TRBJ1-1, the V gene TRBV6-5; D call uncertain. This sequence originates from a man between 40 and 49 years old with colorectal cancer. The sequencing sample was made of PBMCs. DNA of the CDR3: TGTGCCAGCAGTTATACGGGGAACACTGAAGCTTTCTTT. This encodes CASSYTGNTEAFF.